The count of the clone carrying this T cell receptor (beta chain) is one. Its antigen is as yet unknown. The ends were cut back, 1 base at V and 4 bases at J, with 12 bases in the middle. CDR1 is LGHNA and CDR2 is YNFKEQ in the germline V gene. This CDR3 spans 15 amino acids. These data originate in a study of radiotherapy plus CTLA-4 blockade in lung cancer. In the study overall: Overall, about 19% of patients showed an objective response, while over 25% attained disease control. General study findings and limits: Blood-borne expansion of tumor-derived TCR clones followed radiotherapy plus ipilimumab.

The protocol was immunoSEQ multiplex PCR, while the TCRdb copy is restricted to in-frame clones and leaves out a portion. The sample contains roughly 100,000 clones, about 85% of which appear only once. Material: peripheral blood, obtained from a patient treated with radiotherapy plus ipilimumab. This TCR derives from a human donor with non-small cell lung cancer that progressed on radiotherapy plus ipilimumab. Some clones in this sample may be carry-over from other donors' samples. This sequence joins TRBV4-2 and TRBJ2-3; maybe TRBD1 (6 bases). The CDR3 nucleotides are TGTGCCAGCAGCCAAGCCTTGGACAGTTCAGATACGCAGTATTTT. This sequence encodes CASSQALDSSDTQYF.